This T cell receptor beta chain appears in the sequencing data of a study of cytomegalovirus exposure and HLA in healthy donors. The PCR had 60 Vbeta and 13 Jbeta primers. Data came from immunoSEQ multiplex PCR; TCRdb stores just in-frame clones and leaves some out. The sample carries 85,000 to 100,000 clones, approximately 80% recorded once. CDR1 is SGHRS and CDR2 is YFSETQ in the germline V gene. Trimming removed 0 bases from V and 7 bases from J; junction bases left unmatched: 7. The CDR3 contains 15 residues. This TCR came from a woman in her sixties in good health and CMV-seronegative. Sample: PBMCs. The chain uses TRBV5-1 and TRBJ1-5; TRBD1 matches 7 bases. The chain's CDR3 is CASSLEGGLGQPQHF. For the CDR3, the DNA is TGCGCCAGCAGCTTGGAAGGGGGCCTCGGCCAGCCCCAGCATTTT.